The 32 T cell receptor beta chains given below trace back to one sample, sequenced in a study of T cell clonality in common variable immunodeficiency. Findings and limits, study-wide: Common variable immunodeficiency TCR beta sequences reportedly had fewer deletions and N-nucleotide insertions.

Sequenced by immunoSEQ multiplex PCR; TCRdb stores in-frame clones only, minus some. This sample carries around 19,000 clones, none of them present only once. These receptors are not linked to any known antigen. Sample: peripheral blood mononuclear cells. The receptors shown here come from a human donor with common variable immunodeficiency.

As for this clone: The CDR3 end falls 3 residues outside the read, so it is completed with the germline J gene. The chain links TRBV7-2 to TRBJ2-2, with D hard to call. Trimming took off 3 bases at V and 4 bases at J, with 6 bases between the two ends. Germline V gives CDR1 SGHTA, CDR2 FQGNSA. The CDR3 length is 13 residues. The CDR3 DNA, read in part, is TGTGCCAGCAGCTTTCAAGGCACCGGGGAG. Its protein product is CASSFQGTGE. The whole CDR3 is CASSFQGTGELFF.

A remark on this clone: The read gets to within 3 residues of the CDR3 end, and the germline J gene fills in the rest. The chain links TRBV19 to TRBJ1-5; 9 bases are a match to TRBD1. The CDR3 contains 15 residues. V shed 3 bases and J 7 bases; nucleotides not matched to a gene: 7. Germline CDR1 is LNHDA and CDR2 is SQIVND (reference sequence). The sequenced part of the CDR3 DNA is TGTGCCAGTAGTATGACCGGGACAGGGTTCCAGCCC. This codes for CASSMTGTGFQP. The full CDR3 is CASSMTGTGFQPQHF.

Only a few counts were recorded for this clone. The DNA ends 3 residues before the CDR3 does, and the rest of the CDR3 is filled in from the germline J gene. The rearrangement uses TRBV19 and TRBJ1-5, with 7 bases fitting TRBD1. CDR3 length: 17 amino acids. Per germline, CDR1 LNHDA and CDR2 SQIVND (reference sequence). The V gene end was trimmed by 5 bases and the J gene end by 0 bases; junction bases not matched to a gene: 10. CDR3 in amino acids: CASSVGGGQASNQPQHF. The CDR3 DNA, read in part, is TGTGCCAGTAGTGTGGGGGGTGGACAGGCTAGCAATCAGCCC.

To note about this clone: The read terminates 3 residues before the CDR3 end, so the remaining end is supplied by the germline J gene. V is TRBV5-6 and J is TRBJ2-2, with 7 bases identical to TRBD1. There are 15 residues in the CDR3. Germline V gene lookup returns CDR1 SGHDT and CDR2 YYEEEE. The V segment lost 4 bases and the J segment 1 base; nucleotides outside the gene matches: 4. CDR3 protein: CASSRTGRNTGELFF. Incomplete CDR3 DNA: TGTGCCAGCAGCCGGACAGGTCGGAACACCGGGGAG. Combining the CDR3 with reference TRBV5-6 and TRBJ2-2 gives the whole variable domain DAGVTQSPTHLIKTRGQQVTLRCSPKSGHDTVSWYQQALGQGPQFIFQYYEEEERQRGNFPDRFSGHQFPNYSSELNVNALLLGDSALYLCASSRTGRNTGELFFGEGSRLTVL.

Note on this clone: Read coverage stops 3 residues before the CDR3 terminus; the germline J gene supplies the remainder. The chain combines TRBV7-7 with TRBJ2-5; the match to TRBD2 covers 14 bases. This CDR3 is 15 amino acids long. The V gene's germline CDR1 is SSHAT and CDR2 FNYEAQ (reference sequence). V was pared by 5 bases and J by 7 bases, with 6 bases of the junction left unmatched. Here the CDR3 reads CASSPTSGGALTQYF. CDR3 DNA (partial): TGTGCCAGCAGCCCGACTAGCGGGGGGGCCCTGACC.

This clone was seen a few times. The read halts 3 residues ahead of the CDR3 end, with the missing end drawn from the germline J gene. The V call is TRBV6-2 or TRBV6-3, the J call TRBJ2-5; TRBD2 agrees at 10 bases. The CDR3 length is 17 residues. The germline V gene encodes CDR1 MNHEY and CDR2 SVGEGT. The ends lost 5 bases at V and 1 base at J; junction bases unmatched: 10. This CDR3 is CASSTPLAGITQETQYF. The CDR3 bases that were read are TGTGCCAGCAGTACCCCACTAGCGGGGATTACCCAAGAGACC.

This clone came up many times. The read terminates 3 residues before the CDR3 end, so the remaining end is supplied by the germline J gene. The chain joins TRBV6-2 or TRBV6-3 to TRBJ2-7, with 13 positions matching TRBD2. This CDR3 spans 17 amino acids. V dropped 6 bases and J dropped 1; count of bases not matched to a gene: 9. Germline values: CDR1 MNHEY, CDR2 SVGEGT. The CDR3 is CASSPNRGLAGSYEQYF. The CDR3 bases that were read are TGTGCCAGCAGCCCAAACCGGGGACTAGCGGGATCCTACGAG.

This clone has just a few counts. The read halts 3 residues ahead of the CDR3 end, with the missing end drawn from the germline J gene. The gene calls are TRBV20-1 and TRBJ2-1; 7 bases are shared with TRBD2. Trimming cost V 3 bases and J 5 bases; bases outside gene matches: 7. Per the germline V gene, CDR1 is DFQATT and CDR2 is SNEGSKA (reference sequence). The CDR3 totals 14 residues. This CDR3 is CSASAGGTHNEQFF. Incomplete CDR3 DNA: TGCAGTGCTAGTGCCGGGGGGACCCACAATGAG.

CDR3 residues: CASSEEAGHSPLHF. The CDR3 bases that were read are TGTGCCAGCAGTGAAGAGGCAGGGCACTCACCC. This chain uses TRBV6-1 with TRBJ1-6; maybe TRBD1 (5 bases). The missing CDR3 end, 3 residues past where the read stops, is filled in from the germline J gene. Trimming stripped 1 base from V and 10 bases from J, with 11 bases between. CDR1 is MNHNS and CDR2 is SASEGT in the germline V gene. CDR3 size: 14 residues.

Remarks on this clone: The CDR3 end falls 3 residues outside the read, so it is completed with the germline J gene. The rearrangement links TRBV7-6 to TRBJ2-5; 12 positions agree with TRBD2. The V gene end was trimmed by 5 bases and the J gene end by 5 bases; junction bases not matched to a gene: 9. This CDR3 comprises 16 residues. The germline CDR1 and CDR2 sequences are SGHVS and FNYEAQ. The sequenced part of the CDR3 DNA is TGTGCCAGCAGCGTCTCTAGCGGGAGGGCCGGGGAGACC. Translated, it gives CASSVSSGRAGET. The CDR3 reads in full as CASSVSSGRAGETQYF.

With respect to this clone: The read ends 3 residues before the CDR3 terminus; that terminus is restored from the germline J gene. This chain connects TRBV6-1 to TRBJ2-7; D is unresolved. CDR1 is MNHNS and CDR2 is SASEGT in the germline V gene. This CDR3 region has 15 residues. Trimming took off 2 bases at V and 3 bases at J, with 14 bases between the two ends. The CDR3 bases that were read are TGTGCCAGCAGTGAACAGGATCCTTTATACTACGAG. Protein product: CASSEQDPLYYE. The entire CDR3 protein reads CASSEQDPLYYEQYF.

This clone was seen a few times. The read ends 3 residues early relative to the CDR3; the germline J gene fills the gap. The chain uses TRBV18 and TRBJ1-5, with a possible D match to TRBD1 (5 bases). Trimming stripped 5 bases from V and 2 bases from J, with 13 bases between. The CDR3 runs 15 residues. Germline assignment: CDR1 KGHSH and CDR2 LQKENI. CDR3 region: CASSKEGPGNQPQHF. Incomplete CDR3 DNA: TGTGCCAGCTCAAAGGAGGGGCCGGGCAATCAGCCC.

Notes on this clone: The sequenced fragment ends 3 residues before the CDR3 boundary, so the rest is inferred from the germline J gene. The J gene is TRBJ2-5, the V gene TRBV30; 9 bases align to TRBD1. Germline trimming cut 5 bases from V and 4 bases from J; bases unmatched to any gene: 5. From germline, CDR1 is GTSNPN and CDR2 SVGIG (reference sequence). This CDR3 contains 13 residues. The sequenced part of the CDR3 DNA is TGTGCCTGGGGGGACAGGGTAGGAGAGACC. This codes for CAWGDRVGET. The full CDR3 protein reads CAWGDRVGETQYF.

This clone has more than one count but fewer than ten. The read halts 3 residues ahead of the CDR3 end, with the missing end drawn from the germline J gene. Other DNA sequences in this specimen translate into the identical CDR3. V is TRBV30 and J is TRBJ2-3, with D perhaps matching TRBD2 (6 bases). The CDR3 consists of 12 residues. With 1 base removed from V and 5 bases from J, the gap between germline ends came to 7 bases. CDR1 and CDR2 from the germline V gene are GTSNPN and SVGIG (reference sequence). The chain's CDR3 is CAWSGRGDTQYF. The CDR3 DNA, read in part, is TGTGCCTGGAGTGGGCGGGGAGATACG.

This clone was counted ten times or more. Read data end 3 residues before the CDR3 end; the end is taken from the germline J gene. V usage is TRBV27 and J usage is TRBJ1-6; TRBD1 agrees at 9 bases. Germline trimming cut 7 bases from V and 10 bases from J; bases unmatched to any gene: 8. Germline V CDR1 and CDR2: MNHEY, SMNVEV (reference sequence). This CDR3 is 14 amino acids long. The CDR3 loop reads CASTPTGGKSPLHF. The covered CDR3 bases are TGTGCCAGCACCCCGACAGGGGGTAAGTCACCC.

CDR3 residues: CASSPGTGDTDTQYF. The DNA read from the CDR3 is TGTGCCAGCAGTCCAGGGACAGGAGACACAGATACG. The rearrangement links TRBV6-2 or TRBV6-3 to TRBJ2-3; 8 bases line up with TRBD1. The read comes to an end 3 residues before the CDR3 does, leaving the germline J gene to fill in the end. Trimming took 5 bases from V and 2 from J; bases not matched to a gene: 6. This CDR3 has 15 amino acids. Germline CDR1 reads MNHEY; CDR2 reads SVGEGT.

This clone has just a few counts. The missing CDR3 end, 3 residues past where the read stops, is filled in from the germline J gene. V and J are TRBV7-9 and TRBJ1-5; 7 positions agree with TRBD1. The CDR3 length is 15 residues. Germline CDR1 SEHNR, CDR2 FQNEAQ (reference sequence). The V gene end was trimmed by 8 bases and the J gene end by 7 bases; junction bases not matched to a gene: 14. The CDR3 sequence is CASSGPGGGGQPQHF. CDR3 bases read: TGTGCCAGCTCAGGGCCAGGGGGAGGAGGACAGCCC. Based on the CDR3 plus reference TRBV7-9 and TRBJ1-5, the full variable domain is DTGVSQNPRHKITKRGQNVTFRCDPISEHNRLYWYRQTLGQGPEFLTYFQNEAQLEKSRLLSDRFSAERPKGSFSTLEIQRTEQGDSAMYLCASSGPGGGGQPQHFGDGTRLSIL.

Of note for this clone: The observed sequence ends 3 residues before the CDR3 terminus, with the missing tail filled in from the germline J gene. The chain has TRBV5-1 and TRBJ2-7; D possibly corresponds to TRBD2 (6 bases). CDR3 size: 14 residues. Germline values: CDR1 SGHRS, CDR2 YFSETQ. The V end lost 0 bases, the J end lost 4 bases, and 11 bases lay between the germline ends. This CDR3 is CASSLVGSGYEQYF. The DNA read from the CDR3 is TGCGCCAGCAGCTTGGTCGGGAGCGGGTACGAG.

On this clone: The CDR3 goes on 3 residues after the read ends, and that part is filled in from the germline J gene. V and J are TRBV19 and TRBJ2-3, with 8 bases matching TRBD1. Trimming took 10 bases from V and 5 from J; bases not matched to a gene: 8. Germline-derived CDR1 and CDR2 are LNHDA and SQIVND (reference sequence). There are 13 residues in the CDR3. The CDR3 DNA, read in part, is TGTGCCACCAAAAGACAGGGGTTAGATACG. This translates into CATKRQGLDT. The whole CDR3 protein is CATKRQGLDTQYF.

On this clone itself: With the read ending 3 residues before the CDR3 end, the germline J gene is used to fill in that end. This chain joins TRBV19 and TRBJ2-1; 10 bases are shared with TRBD2. With 8 bases clipped from V and 5 bases from J, the junction kept 9 bases outside the gene matches. Germline CDR1 is LNHDA and CDR2 is SQIVND (reference sequence). This CDR3 spans 15 amino acids. Incomplete CDR3 DNA: TGTGCCAGTTCGAGGGGGCTAGCGGGAGACAATGAG. Its translation is CASSRGLAGDNE. The entire CDR3 is CASSRGLAGDNEQFF.

Regarding this clone: From the germline J gene comes the end of the CDR3, since the read stops 3 residues before it. V and J are TRBV6-1 and TRBJ2-5; D unclear. There are 11 residues in the CDR3. V was cut by 4 bases and J by 2 bases, with 2 bases left in between. Germline CDR1 reads MNHNS; CDR2 reads SASEGT. CDR3 region: CASSAQETQYF. Incomplete CDR3 DNA: TGTGCCAGCAGTGCACAAGAGACC.

In its sample, this clone was seen a few times. Read coverage stops 3 residues before the CDR3 terminus; the germline J gene supplies the remainder. J is TRBJ1-1 and V is TRBV2; D is unresolved. Trimming removed 4 bases from V and 2 bases from J, with 17 bases in between. The germline CDR1 and CDR2 sequences are SNHLY and FYNNEI. The CDR3 spans 16 residues. Partial CDR3 DNA: TGTGCCAGCAGTGGATCCTCCGCGGCTATTAACACTGAA. Protein sequence: CASSGSSAAINTE. The whole CDR3 reads CASSGSSAAINTEAFF.

Note on this clone: The CDR3 end is not reached by the read, which stops 3 residues before it; the germline J gene fills it in. The chain couples TRBV7-2 to TRBJ1-5, with 8 nucleotides matching TRBD1. Looked up from germline, CDR1 is SGHTA and CDR2 is FQGNSA. The CDR3 loop spans 14 amino acids. Trimming took 5 bases from V and 6 from J; bases not matched to a gene: 6. Here the CDR3 reads CASSLDRGGQPQHF. CDR3 bases read: TGTGCCAGCAGCCTCGACAGGGGAGGTCAGCCC. Based on the CDR3 plus reference TRBV7-2 and TRBJ1-5, the full variable domain is GAGVSQSPSNKVTEKGKDVELRCDPISGHTALYWYRQSLGQGLEFLIYFQGNSAPDKSGLPSDRFSAERTGGSVSTLTIQRTQQEDSAVYLCASSLDRGGQPQHFGDGTRLSIL.

By sample fraction, this clone is large. The read finishes 3 residues shy of the CDR3 end, and the germline J gene is used to complete it. The rearrangement links TRBV14 to TRBJ2-5, with TRBD2 matching over 8 bases. The CDR3 runs 18 residues. The germline V gene encodes CDR1 SGHDN and CDR2 FVKESK. The J segment lost 3 bases and the V segment lost 0 bases, leaving 12 bases of the junction unmatched. The CDR3 here is CASSQERSVQRGKETQYF. CDR3 DNA, as far as it was read: TGTGCCAGCAGCCAAGAAAGGTCCGTCCAGCGGGGGAAAGAGACC.

Turning to this clone: The CDR3 end is not reached by the read, which stops 3 residues before it; the germline J gene fills it in. The chain links TRBV6-4 to TRBJ1-1, with D hard to call. Germline V gene sequence: CDR1 MRHNA, CDR2 SNTAGT. The CDR3 length is 15 residues. Trimming removed 0 bases at V and 4 bases at J, with 12 bases between. This CDR3 reads CASSDSTGGGTEAFF. The CDR3 DNA, read in part, is TGTGCCAGCAGTGACTCCACCGGTGGCGGCACTGAA.

The CDR3 here is CASSFRRGNEQFF. The part of the CDR3 DNA that was read is TGTGCCAGCAGCTTTCGCAGGGGTAATGAG. The V gene is TRBV7-9, the J gene TRBJ2-1; D may be TRBD1 (6 bases). The read falls 3 residues short of the CDR3 end, and the missing part is taken from the germline J gene. V lost 3 bases, J lost 7 bases, and 10 bases lay in between. This CDR3 has 13 amino acids. Germline V gene data show CDR1 as SEHNR and CDR2 as FQNEAQ (reference sequence).

A remark on this clone: The read ends 3 residues shy of where the CDR3 ends; the end is completed using the germline J gene. The chain joins TRBV18 to TRBJ1-1, with D perhaps TRBD1 (5 bases). Germline CDR1 reads KGHSH; CDR2 reads LQKENI. CDR3 length: 13 amino acids. Trimming stripped 5 bases from V and 5 bases from J, with 12 bases between. The covered CDR3 bases are TGTGCCAGCTCAGATAGTAAGGGGACTGAA. This encodes CASSDSKGTE. The full CDR3 protein is CASSDSKGTEAFF.

In regard to this clone: The missing CDR3 end, 3 residues past where the read stops, is filled in from the germline J gene. The genes are TRBV19 and TRBJ1-5, with D perhaps matching TRBD1 (5 bases). V lost 3 bases and J 7 bases, leaving 22 bases between the germline ends. The CDR3 consists of 17 residues. The germline gives CDR1 LNHDA, CDR2 SQIVND (reference sequence). The chain's CDR3 is CASSIWGVRPTRQPQHF. The CDR3 DNA, read in part, is TGTGCCAGTAGTATTTGGGGGGTCAGGCCAACCAGACAGCCC.

This clone was detected only a few times. Sequencing ends 3 residues short of the CDR3 end; the germline J gene provides the rest. This rearrangement joins TRBV7-2 to TRBJ1-1; D is perhaps TRBD1 (5 bases). The CDR3 spans 15 residues. V lost 1 base to trimming and J lost 5 bases, with 14 bases between them. CDR1 and CDR2 from the germline V gene are SGHTA and FQGNSA. CDR3 in amino acids: CASSLVGAGTTEAFF. The DNA read from the CDR3 is TGTGCCAGCAGCTTAGTAGGGGCTGGTACTACTGAA. Full variable domain (missing parts from reference TRBV7-2 and TRBJ1-1): GAGVSQSPSNKVTEKGKDVELRCDPISGHTALYWYRQSLGQGLEFLIYFQGNSAPDKSGLPSDRFSAERTGGSVSTLTIQRTQQEDSAVYLCASSLVGAGTTEAFFGQGTRLTVV.

This clone has only a few counts. CDR3 loop: CASNPGTGGADTQYF. The CDR3 DNA, read in part, is TGTGCCAGCAACCCAGGGACAGGGGGCGCAGATACG. The J gene is TRBJ2-3, the V gene TRBV7-9, with 12 positions matching TRBD1. Read data end 3 residues before the CDR3 end; the end is taken from the germline J gene. The CDR3 spans 15 residues. J lost 4 bases, V lost 7 bases, and 6 bases had no gene match. Germline values: CDR1 SEHNR, CDR2 FQNEAQ (reference sequence).

This clone was counted between two and nine times. The CDR3 DNA, read in part, is TGTGCCAGCAGCTTTAGCGGGGGCCACAATGAG. As protein: CASSFSGGHNE. The CDR3 in its entirety is CASSFSGGHNEQFF. The chain has TRBV7-9 and TRBJ2-1; 9 nucleotides match TRBD2. Sequencing ends 3 residues short of the CDR3 end; the germline J gene provides the rest. In germline, CDR1 is SEHNR, CDR2 FQNEAQ (reference sequence). V dropped 3 bases and J dropped 5; count of bases not matched to a gene: 2. The CDR3 sequence is 14 residues long.

Note on this clone: The read finishes 3 residues shy of the CDR3 end, and the germline J gene is used to complete it. The rearrangement links TRBV19 to TRBJ1-5; no definite D call. The V and J ends lost 3 bases and 4 bases respectively, with 7 bases between them. Germline CDR1 and CDR2: LNHDA and SQIVND (reference sequence). The CDR3 contains 13 residues. The CDR3 DNA, read in part, is TGTGCCAGTAGTATTGTCAGAAATCAGCCC. It encodes CASSIVRNQP. In full, the CDR3 is CASSIVRNQPQHF.